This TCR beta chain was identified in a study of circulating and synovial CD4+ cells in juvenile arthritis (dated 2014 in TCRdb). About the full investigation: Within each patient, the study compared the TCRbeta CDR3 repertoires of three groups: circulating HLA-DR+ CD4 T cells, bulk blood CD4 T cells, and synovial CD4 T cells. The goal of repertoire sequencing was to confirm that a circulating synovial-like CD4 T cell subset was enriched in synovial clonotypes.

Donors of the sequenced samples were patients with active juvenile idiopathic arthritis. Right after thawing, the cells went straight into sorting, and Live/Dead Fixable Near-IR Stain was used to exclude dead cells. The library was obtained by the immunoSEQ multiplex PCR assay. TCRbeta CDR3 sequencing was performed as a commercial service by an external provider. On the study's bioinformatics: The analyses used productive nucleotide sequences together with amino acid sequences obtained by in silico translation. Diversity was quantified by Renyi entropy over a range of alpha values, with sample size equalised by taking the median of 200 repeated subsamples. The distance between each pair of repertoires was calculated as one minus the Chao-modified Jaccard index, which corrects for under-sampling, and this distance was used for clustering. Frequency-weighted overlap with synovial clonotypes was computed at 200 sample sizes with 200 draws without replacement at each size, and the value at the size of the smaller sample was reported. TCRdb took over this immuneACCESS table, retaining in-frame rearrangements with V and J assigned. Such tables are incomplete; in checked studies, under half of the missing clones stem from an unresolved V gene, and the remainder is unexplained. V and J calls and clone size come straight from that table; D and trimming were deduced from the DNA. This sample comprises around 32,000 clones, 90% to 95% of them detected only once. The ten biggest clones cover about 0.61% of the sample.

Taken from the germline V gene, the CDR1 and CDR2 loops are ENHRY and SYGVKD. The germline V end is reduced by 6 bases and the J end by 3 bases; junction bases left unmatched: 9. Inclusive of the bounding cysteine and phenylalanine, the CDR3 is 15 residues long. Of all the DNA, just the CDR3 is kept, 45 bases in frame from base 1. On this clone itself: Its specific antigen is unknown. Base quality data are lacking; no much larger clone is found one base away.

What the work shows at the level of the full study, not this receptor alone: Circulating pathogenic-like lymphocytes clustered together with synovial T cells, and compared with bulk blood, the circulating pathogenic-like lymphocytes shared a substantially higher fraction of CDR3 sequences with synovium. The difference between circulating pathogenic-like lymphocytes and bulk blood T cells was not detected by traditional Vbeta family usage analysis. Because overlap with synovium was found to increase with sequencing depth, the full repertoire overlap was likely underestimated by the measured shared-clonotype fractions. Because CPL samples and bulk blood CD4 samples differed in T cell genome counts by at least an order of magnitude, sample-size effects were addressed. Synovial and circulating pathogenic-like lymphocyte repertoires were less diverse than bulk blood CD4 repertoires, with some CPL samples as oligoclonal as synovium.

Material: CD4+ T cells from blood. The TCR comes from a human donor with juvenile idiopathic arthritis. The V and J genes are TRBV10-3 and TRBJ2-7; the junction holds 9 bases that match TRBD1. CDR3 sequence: CAISTSGQGNYEQYF. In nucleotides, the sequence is TGTGCCATCAGCACATCGGGACAGGGTAACTACGAGCAGTACTTC.